The sequence of this TCR beta chain was determined in a study of human thymus T cells. This table comes from immunoSEQ multiplex PCR, and its TCRdb copy is limited to in-frame clones, with some not included. The repertoire holds 60,000 to 75,000 clones, 85% to 95% seen once, with around 0.034% in the top ten. It was from resections taken during corrective heart surgery that the thymus tissue came. Germline values: CDR1 MGHDK, CDR2 SYGVNS. Between the trimmed V and J ends, which lost 1 base and 0 bases, there was a span of 9 bases. CDR3 length: 16 residues. The rearrangement joins TRBV25-1 to TRBJ2-2; no reliable D call. Sequenced input: thymus tissue. The TCR comes from a girl under three years old with a congenital heart defect but otherwise immunologically healthy. The CDR3 nucleotides are TGTGCCAGCAGTGAATTGAGACTCCCGAACACCGGGGAGCTGTTTTTT. Amino acids: CASSELRLPNTGELFF.